The clone carrying this T cell receptor (beta chain) was counted at least ten times. Regarding time point: newly diagnosed GD, antithyroid drugs for less than 3 months. Researchers made the TCR library from RNA that was extracted from PBMCs. Relying on iRepertoire HTBI primers and Arm-PCR of CDR3 regions, the team built TCR beta libraries. TCRdb reanalysed the multiplex PCR reads using MiXCR and keeps one entry per CDR3 protein. The sample yields roughly 380,000 distinct CDR3 sequences, approximately 15% seen once. This sample is part of a study of regulatory T cells in long-lasting Graves disease. These sequences were also reported in another study, on T cells in Graves' hyperthyroidism and ophthalmopathy. In that study: Hyperthyroidism was newly diagnosed in patients aged 18 to 65 (duration under 2 months).

This TCR was sampled from a man aged 35 to 55 with Graves disease. The starting material was peripheral blood mononuclear cells (PBMCs), obtained at new diagnosis, from a patient treated with antithyroid drugs.

The CDR3 bases are TGTGCCAGCAGTGTCAGTCTCGGACAGTCCTACGAGCAGTACTTC. It codes for CASSVSLGQSYEQYF. The chain links TRBV2 to TRBJ2-7; the D gene is possibly TRBD1 (6 bases). This CDR3 comprises 15 residues. Trimming left V 4 bases short and J 1 base short, with 14 bases between. Germline V lookup: CDR1 SNHLY, CDR2 FYNNEI.